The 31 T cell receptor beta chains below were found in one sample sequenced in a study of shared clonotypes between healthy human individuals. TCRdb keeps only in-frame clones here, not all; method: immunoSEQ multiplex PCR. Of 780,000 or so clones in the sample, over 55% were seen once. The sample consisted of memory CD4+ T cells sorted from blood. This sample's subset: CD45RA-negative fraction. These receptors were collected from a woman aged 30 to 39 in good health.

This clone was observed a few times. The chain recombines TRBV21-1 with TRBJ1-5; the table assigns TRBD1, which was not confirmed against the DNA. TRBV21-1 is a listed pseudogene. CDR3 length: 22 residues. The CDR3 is CASSKDMLGRGKRKDSNQPQHF. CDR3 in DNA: TGTGCCAGCAGCAAAGATATGTTAGGAAGGGGAAAACGGAAAGATAGCAATCAGCCCCAGCATTTT.

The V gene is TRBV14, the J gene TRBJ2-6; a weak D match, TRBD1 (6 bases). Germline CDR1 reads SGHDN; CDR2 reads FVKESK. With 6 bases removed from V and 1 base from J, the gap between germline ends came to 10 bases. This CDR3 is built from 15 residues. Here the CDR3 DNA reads TGTGCCAGCAGAAGAGGGGGTTCTGGGGCCAACGTCCTGACTTTC. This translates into CASRRGGSGANVLTF.

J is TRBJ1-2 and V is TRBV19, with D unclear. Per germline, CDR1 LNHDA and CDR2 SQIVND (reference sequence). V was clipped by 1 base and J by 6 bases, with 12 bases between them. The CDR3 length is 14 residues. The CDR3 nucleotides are TGTGCCAGTAGTATAGGGAACGAGGTCGATGGCTACACCTTC. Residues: CASSIGNEVDGYTF.

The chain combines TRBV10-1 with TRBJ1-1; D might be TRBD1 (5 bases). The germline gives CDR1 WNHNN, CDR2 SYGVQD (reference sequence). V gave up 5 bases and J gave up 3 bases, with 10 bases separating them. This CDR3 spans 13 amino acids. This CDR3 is CASSPGGYTEAFF. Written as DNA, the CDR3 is TGCGCCAGCAGTCCCGGGGGGTACACTGAAGCTTTCTTT.

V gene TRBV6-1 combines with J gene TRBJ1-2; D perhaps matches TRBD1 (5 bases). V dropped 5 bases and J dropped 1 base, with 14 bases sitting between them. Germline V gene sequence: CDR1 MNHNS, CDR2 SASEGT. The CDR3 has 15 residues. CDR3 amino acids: CASSNWDGRNYGYTF. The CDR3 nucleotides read TGTGCCAGCAGTAACTGGGACGGGCGTAACTATGGCTACACCTTC.

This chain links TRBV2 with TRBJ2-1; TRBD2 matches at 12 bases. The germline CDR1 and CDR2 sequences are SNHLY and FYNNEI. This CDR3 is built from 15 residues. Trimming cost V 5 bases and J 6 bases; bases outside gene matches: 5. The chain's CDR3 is CASSRLAGVLNEQFF. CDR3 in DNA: TGTGCCAGCAGTAGACTAGCGGGAGTGCTCAATGAGCAGTTCTTC.

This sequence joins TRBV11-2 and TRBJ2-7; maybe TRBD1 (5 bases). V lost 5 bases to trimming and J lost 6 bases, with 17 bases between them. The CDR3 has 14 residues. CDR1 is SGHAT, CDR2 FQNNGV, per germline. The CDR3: CASSPRQGLFEQYF. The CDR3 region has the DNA TGTGCCAGCAGCCCCCGGCAGGGCTTATTCGAGCAGTACTTC.

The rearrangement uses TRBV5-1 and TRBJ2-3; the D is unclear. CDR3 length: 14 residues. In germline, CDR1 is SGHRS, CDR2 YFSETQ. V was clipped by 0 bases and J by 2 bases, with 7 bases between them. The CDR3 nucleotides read TGCGCCAGCAGCTTGGGCTACCACACAGATACGCAGTATTTT. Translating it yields CASSLGYHTDTQYF. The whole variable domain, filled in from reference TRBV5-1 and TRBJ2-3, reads KAGVTQTPRYLIKTRGQQVTLSCSPISGHRSVSWYQQTPGQGLQFLFEYFSETQRNKGNFPGRFSGRQFSNSRSEMNVSTLELGDSALYLCASSLGYHTDTQYFGPGTRLTVL.

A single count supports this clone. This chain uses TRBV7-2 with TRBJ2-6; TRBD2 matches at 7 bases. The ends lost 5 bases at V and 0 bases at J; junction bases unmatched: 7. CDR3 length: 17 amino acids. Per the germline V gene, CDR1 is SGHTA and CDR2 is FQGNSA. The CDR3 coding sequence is TGTGCCAGCAGCCCGACTAGCTCAAACTCTGGGGCCAACGTCCTGACTTTC. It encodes CASSPTSSNSGANVLTF.

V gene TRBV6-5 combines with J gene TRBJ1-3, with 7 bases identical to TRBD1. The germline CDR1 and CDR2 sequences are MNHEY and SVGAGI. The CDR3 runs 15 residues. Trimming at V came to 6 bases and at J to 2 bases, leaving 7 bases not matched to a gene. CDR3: CASRGQPTPGNTIYF. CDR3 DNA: TGTGCCAGCAGGGGACAGCCTACCCCTGGAAACACCATATATTTT.

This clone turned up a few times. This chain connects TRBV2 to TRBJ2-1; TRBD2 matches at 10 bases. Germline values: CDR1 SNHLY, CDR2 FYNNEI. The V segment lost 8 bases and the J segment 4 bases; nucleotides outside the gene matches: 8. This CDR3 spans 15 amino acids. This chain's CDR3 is CASFLASGGYNEQFF. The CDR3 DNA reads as TGTGCCAGCTTCCTCGCTAGCGGGGGTTACAATGAGCAGTTCTTC.

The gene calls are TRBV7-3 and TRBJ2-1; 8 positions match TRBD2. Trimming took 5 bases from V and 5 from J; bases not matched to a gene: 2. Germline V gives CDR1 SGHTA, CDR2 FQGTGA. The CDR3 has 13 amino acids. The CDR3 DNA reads TGTGCCAGCAGCCCGGGACTAGACAATGAGCAGTTCTTC. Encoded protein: CASSPGLDNEQFF.

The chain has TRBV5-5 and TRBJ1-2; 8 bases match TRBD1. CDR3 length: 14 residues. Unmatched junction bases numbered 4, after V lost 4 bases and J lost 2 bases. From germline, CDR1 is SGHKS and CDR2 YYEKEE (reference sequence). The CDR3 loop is CASSPWTGNYGYTF. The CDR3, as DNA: TGTGCCAGCAGCCCCTGGACAGGGAACTATGGCTACACCTTC. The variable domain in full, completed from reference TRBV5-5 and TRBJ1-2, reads DAGVTQSPTHLIKTRGQQVTLRCSPISGHKSVSWYQQVLGQGPQFIFQYYEKEERGRGNFPDRFSARQFPNYSSELNVNALLLGDSALYLCASSPWTGNYGYTFGSGTRLTVV.

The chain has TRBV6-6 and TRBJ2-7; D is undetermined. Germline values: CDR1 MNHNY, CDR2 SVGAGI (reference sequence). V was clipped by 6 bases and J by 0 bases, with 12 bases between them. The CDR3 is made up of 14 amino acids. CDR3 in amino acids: CASSDTVASYEQYF. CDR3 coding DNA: TGTGCCAGCAGCGACACAGTTGCCTCCTACGAGCAGTACTTC.

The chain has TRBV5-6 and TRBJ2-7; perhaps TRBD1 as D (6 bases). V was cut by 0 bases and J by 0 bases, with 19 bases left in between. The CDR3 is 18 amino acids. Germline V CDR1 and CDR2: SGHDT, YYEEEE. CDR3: CASSLGVGHPVPSYEQYF. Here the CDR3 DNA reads TGTGCCAGCAGCTTGGGGGTGGGACATCCAGTACCCTCCTACGAGCAGTACTTC.

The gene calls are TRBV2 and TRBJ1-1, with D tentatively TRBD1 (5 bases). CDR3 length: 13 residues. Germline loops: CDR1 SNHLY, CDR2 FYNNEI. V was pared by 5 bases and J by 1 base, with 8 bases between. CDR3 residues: CASSRGENTEAFF. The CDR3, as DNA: TGTGCCAGCAGTCGGGGGGAGAACACTGAAGCTTTCTTT.

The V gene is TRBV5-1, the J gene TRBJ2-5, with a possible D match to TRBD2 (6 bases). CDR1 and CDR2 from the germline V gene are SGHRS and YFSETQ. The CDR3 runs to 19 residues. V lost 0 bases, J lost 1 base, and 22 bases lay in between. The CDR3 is CASSLGAGTDTILQETQYF. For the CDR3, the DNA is TGCGCCAGCAGCTTGGGCGCGGGGACGGACACAATACTCCAAGAGACCCAGTACTTC.

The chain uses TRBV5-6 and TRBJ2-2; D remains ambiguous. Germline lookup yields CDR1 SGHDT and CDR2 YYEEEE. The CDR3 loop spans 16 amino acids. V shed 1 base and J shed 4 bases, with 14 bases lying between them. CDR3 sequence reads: CASSLWQVILTGELFF. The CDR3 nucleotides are TGTGCCAGCAGCTTGTGGCAGGTCATACTCACCGGGGAGCTGTTTTTT.

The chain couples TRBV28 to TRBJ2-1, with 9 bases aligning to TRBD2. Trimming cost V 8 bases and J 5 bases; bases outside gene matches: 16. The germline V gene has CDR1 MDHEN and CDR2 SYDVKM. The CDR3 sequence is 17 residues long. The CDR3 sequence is CASLPDTGTSSHNEQFF. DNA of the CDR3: TGTGCCAGCCTGCCCGATACCGGGACTAGCAGCCACAATGAGCAGTTCTTC.

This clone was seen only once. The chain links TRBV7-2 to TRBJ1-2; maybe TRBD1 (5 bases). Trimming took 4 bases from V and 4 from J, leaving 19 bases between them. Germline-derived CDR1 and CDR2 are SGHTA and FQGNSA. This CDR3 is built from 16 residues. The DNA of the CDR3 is TGTGCCAGCAGCTCGCCCCTGGGCAGGGCAAGCTATGGCTACACCTTC. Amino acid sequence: CASSSPLGRASYGYTF.

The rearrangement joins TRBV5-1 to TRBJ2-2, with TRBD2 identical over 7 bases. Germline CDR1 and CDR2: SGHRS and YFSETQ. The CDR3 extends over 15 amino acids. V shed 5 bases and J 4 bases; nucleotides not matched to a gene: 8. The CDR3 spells CASRIAGAGTGELFF. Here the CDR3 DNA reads TGCGCCAGCAGGATCGCGGGAGCGGGCACCGGGGAGCTGTTTTTT.

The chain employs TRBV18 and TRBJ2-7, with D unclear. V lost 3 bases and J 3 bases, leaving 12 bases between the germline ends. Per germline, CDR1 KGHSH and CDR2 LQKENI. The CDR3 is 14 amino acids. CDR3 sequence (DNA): TGTGCCAGCTCACCTCGGATAGGCTTCTACGAGCAGTACTTC. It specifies CASSPRIGFYEQYF.

The CDR3 nucleotides are TGTGCCAGCAGGCCGACAGGAATAACCTACGAGCAGTACTTC. Amino acids: CASRPTGITYEQYF. V is TRBV28 and J is TRBJ2-7, with D perhaps matching TRBD1 (6 bases). This CDR3 has 14 residues. V was clipped by 6 bases and J by 2 bases, with 14 bases between them. Germline-derived CDR1 and CDR2 are MDHEN and SYDVKM.

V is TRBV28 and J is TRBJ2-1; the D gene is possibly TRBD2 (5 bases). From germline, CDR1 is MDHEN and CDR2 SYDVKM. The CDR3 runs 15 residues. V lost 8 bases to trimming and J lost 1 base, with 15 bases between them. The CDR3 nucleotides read TGTGCCAGCCTCCCCTCGGGGAGATCCTACAATGAGCAGTTCTTC. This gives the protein CASLPSGRSYNEQFF.

The CDR3 sequence: CASSARRAGRNEAFF. The CDR3 DNA is TGTGCCAGCAGCGCCCGCCGCGCGGGGAGGAATGAAGCTTTCTTT. The chain links TRBV5-6 to TRBJ1-1; D gene unclear. V was shortened by 4 bases and J by 7 bases, with 20 bases between the two germline ends. Germline V lookup: CDR1 SGHDT, CDR2 YYEEEE. This CDR3 spans 15 amino acids.

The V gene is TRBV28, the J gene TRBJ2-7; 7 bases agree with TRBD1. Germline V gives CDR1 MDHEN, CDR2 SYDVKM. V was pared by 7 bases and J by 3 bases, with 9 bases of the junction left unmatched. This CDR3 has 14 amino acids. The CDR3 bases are TGTGCCAGCATTAACGACAGGGCCCGCTACGAGCAGTACTTC. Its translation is CASINDRARYEQYF.

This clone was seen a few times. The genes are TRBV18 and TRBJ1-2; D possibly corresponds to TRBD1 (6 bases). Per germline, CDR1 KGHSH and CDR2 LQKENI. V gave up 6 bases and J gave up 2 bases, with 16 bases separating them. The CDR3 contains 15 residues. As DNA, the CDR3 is TGTGCCAGCTCCGGGGGCAGCTCGAAAAACTATGGCTACACCTTC. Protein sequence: CASSGGSSKNYGYTF.

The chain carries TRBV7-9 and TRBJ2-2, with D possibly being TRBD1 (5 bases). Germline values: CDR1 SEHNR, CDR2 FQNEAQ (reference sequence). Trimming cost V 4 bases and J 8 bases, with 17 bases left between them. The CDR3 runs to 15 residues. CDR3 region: CASSSRTSSAGELFF. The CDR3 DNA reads TGTGCCAGCAGCTCACGGACAAGCTCGGCGGGGGAGCTGTTTTTT.

CDR3 bases: TGTGCCAGCAGCTTAGATCCTATTACGGGAGGCTACACCTTC. This encodes CASSLDPITGGYTF. This sequence joins TRBV11-2 and TRBJ1-2, with D uncertain. CDR1 is SGHAT, CDR2 FQNNGV, per germline. With 0 bases removed from V and 8 bases from J, the gap between germline ends came to 13 bases. The CDR3 has 14 residues.

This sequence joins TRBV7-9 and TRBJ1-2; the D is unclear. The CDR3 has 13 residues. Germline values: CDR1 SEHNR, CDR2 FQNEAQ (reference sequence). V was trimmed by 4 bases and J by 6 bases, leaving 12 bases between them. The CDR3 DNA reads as TGTGCCAGCAGCTCCGGCGGTTTTGATGGCTACACCTTC. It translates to CASSSGGFDGYTF.

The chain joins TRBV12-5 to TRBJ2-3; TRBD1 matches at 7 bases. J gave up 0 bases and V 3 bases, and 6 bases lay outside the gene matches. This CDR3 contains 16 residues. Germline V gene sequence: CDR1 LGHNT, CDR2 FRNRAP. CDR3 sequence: CASGFGTEASTDTQYF. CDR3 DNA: TGTGCTAGTGGTTTTGGGACAGAAGCTAGCACAGATACGCAGTATTTT.